The 16 T cell receptor beta chains below come from one sample, sequenced in a study of T cells in Graves' hyperthyroidism and ophthalmopathy. It was RNA transcripts that yielded the amplified TCR beta CDR3 regions. When the TCR CDR3 underwent first-round RT-PCR, the HTBI primer set was used. TCRdb reprocessed the multiplex PCR reads with MiXCR, giving one entry per CDR3 protein. The table includes about 400,000 distinct CDR3 sequences, around 14% detected once. The sequenced material came from blood. These receptor sequences come from a woman under 30 with Graves' hyperthyroidism.

This clonotype came up many times. The chain carries TRBV13 and TRBJ2-2, with no clear D. V lost 2 bases and J lost 4, with 14 bases in between. The germline V gene has CDR1 PRHDT and CDR2 FYEKMQ (reference sequence). The CDR3 spans 16 residues. The CDR3 loop reads CASSLKGYTGTGELFF. The CDR3 region has the DNA TGTGCCAGCAGCTTAAAGGGCTATACGGGCACCGGGGAGCTGTTTTTT.

This clonotype was detected ten times or more. The chain joins TRBV6-2 or TRBV6-3 to TRBJ1-2; unclear D gene. CDR1 is MNHEY, CDR2 SVGEGT, per germline. The CDR3 is made up of 13 amino acids. Trimming pared 0 bases from V and 7 bases from J, leaving 9 bases between. The CDR3 loop reads CASSYSTETGYTF. Here the CDR3 DNA reads TGTGCCAGCAGTTACTCCACGGAAACTGGCTACACCTTC.

This clonotype was recorded at least ten times. The chain couples TRBV5-1 to TRBJ1-4; D remains ambiguous. Germline V gene data show CDR1 as SGHRS and CDR2 as YFSETQ. This CDR3 comprises 13 residues. Trimming removed 5 bases at V and 4 bases at J, with 9 bases between. The CDR3 spells CASRISFNEKLFF. The DNA for the CDR3 is TGCGCCAGCAGGATTAGTTTTAATGAAAAACTGTTTTTT.

This clonotype was seen many times. The chain combines TRBV11-2 with TRBJ2-3; 11 bases are shared with TRBD2. There are 16 residues in the CDR3. Germline trimming cut 4 bases from V and 2 bases from J; bases unmatched to any gene: 5. Per germline, CDR1 SGHAT and CDR2 FQNNGV. In DNA, the CDR3 is TGTGCCAGCAGCTCTACTAGCGGGGGACACACAGATACGCAGTATTTT. Translation: CASSSTSGGHTDTQYF.

This clonotype was seen repeatedly, ten times or more. The chain carries TRBV12-3 or TRBV12-4 and TRBJ2-1, with 8 bases fitting TRBD2. The CDR3 consists of 15 residues. With 5 bases clipped from V and 8 bases from J, the junction kept 11 bases outside the gene matches. The CDR3 DNA reads TGTGCCAGCAGTGGCCTTCGGGGGGGCCTAGATGAGCAGTTCTTC. Its translation is CASSGLRGGLDEQFF.

This clonotype was counted many times. J is TRBJ1-5 and V is TRBV6-1; 8 nucleotides line up with TRBD1. The junction had 11 bases not matched to a gene; V was cut back by 9 bases and J by 4 bases. The CDR3 covers 15 residues. Germline assignment: CDR1 MNHNS and CDR2 SASEGT. In DNA, the CDR3 is TGTGCCAGTTTACCGGCGGACAGGGCAAATCAGCCCCAGCATTTT. The encoded protein is CASLPADRANQPQHF.

This clonotype was counted many times. V gene TRBV20-1 combines with J gene TRBJ2-3, with D possibly being TRBD2 (6 bases). The V end lost 6 bases, the J end lost 5 bases, and 24 bases lay between the germline ends. Germline CDR1 is DFQATT and CDR2 is SNEGSKA (reference sequence). The CDR3 runs to 16 residues. The chain's CDR3 is CSATGATGEEVDTQYF. The CDR3 DNA follows: TGCAGTGCCACCGGGGCTACCGGGGAGGAGGTAGATACGCAGTATTTT.

This clonotype was observed many times. V usage is TRBV28 and J usage is TRBJ2-7, with 7 bases lining up with TRBD1. The V and J ends lost 6 bases and 3 bases, in that order; junction bases with no gene match: 11. Germline-derived CDR1 and CDR2 are MDHEN and SYDVKM. This CDR3 spans 15 amino acids. CDR3 DNA: TGTGCCAGCAGATTTGAGAGGGGACAGCGCTACGAGCAGTACTTC. Translated, it gives CASRFERGQRYEQYF.

This clonotype was seen at least ten times. V and J are TRBV18 and TRBJ2-5, with 8 bases that match TRBD2. CDR1 and CDR2 (germline): KGHSH, LQKENI. Germline trimming cut 1 base from V and 3 bases from J; bases unmatched to any gene: 10. The CDR3 consists of 17 residues. CDR3 sequence (DNA): TGTGCCAGCTCACCACTGCTCGCGGGAGGACTGAAAGAGACCCAGTACTTC. Protein product: CASSPLLAGGLKETQYF.

This clonotype was found many times. The chain combines TRBV5-1 with TRBJ1-3; a possible D gene is TRBD1 (6 bases). The CDR3 is 13 residues long. Trimming took 4 bases from V and 8 from J, leaving 13 bases between them. Germline V gene lookup returns CDR1 SGHRS and CDR2 YFSETQ. In DNA form, the CDR3 reads TGCGCCAGCAGCAGGGGGAGGATGGACACCATATATTTT. Amino acids: CASSRGRMDTIYF.

This clonotype was seen repeatedly, ten times or more. This chain connects TRBV20-1 to TRBJ2-3; maybe TRBD2 (6 bases). V was cut by 3 bases and J by 2 bases, with 18 bases left in between. CDR1 and CDR2 (germline): DFQATT, SNEGSKA (reference sequence). The CDR3 is made up of 16 amino acids. CDR3 region: CSARSLSGTYTDTQYF. The CDR3 DNA sequence: TGCAGTGCTAGGTCCCTTAGCGGAACTTACACAGATACGCAGTATTTT.

V is TRBV27 and J is TRBJ2-1; TRBD2 matches 16 bases. J was trimmed by 11 bases and V by 8 bases; bases with no gene match: 15. The length of the CDR3 is 17 residues. In germline, CDR1 is MNHEY, CDR2 SMNVEV (reference sequence). CDR3 in DNA: TGTGCCAGCTCACCCTTTGCCGGGACTAGCGGGGGGGCCCAGCAGTTCTTC. Translated: CASSPFAGTSGGAQQFF.

This clonotype was seen a handful of times. The CDR3, as DNA: TGTGCCAGCACCACCAGAGTAGCGGGGTTTCAAGAGACCCAGTACTTC. Protein product: CASTTRVAGFQETQYF. The chain has TRBV5-8 and TRBJ2-5; 8 nucleotides line up with TRBD2. V gave up 6 bases and J gave up 2 bases; unmatched junction bases: 12. CDR3 length: 16 residues. Germline V gene lookup returns CDR1 SGHTS and CDR2 YDEGEE.

This clonotype has a count of ten or more. CDR3 protein: CASSPQGSNYGYTF. Written as DNA, the CDR3 is TGTGCCAGCAGTCCACAGGGGTCTAACTATGGCTACACCTTC. This chain links TRBV2 with TRBJ1-2; the match to TRBD1 covers 7 bases. This CDR3 comprises 14 residues. Germline V gene sequence: CDR1 SNHLY, CDR2 FYNNEI. V lost 5 bases to trimming and J lost 0 bases; unmatched junction nucleotides: 3.

This clonotype was counted at least ten times. The chain couples TRBV6-1 to TRBJ1-5, with D tentatively TRBD1 (5 bases). The CDR3 is 17 amino acids. Trimming removed 5 bases at V and 6 bases at J, with 23 bases between. Germline V gives CDR1 MNHNS, CDR2 SASEGT. The CDR3 loop reads CASSSKATGGSGQPQHF. The DNA of the CDR3 is TGTGCCAGCAGTTCTAAGGCTACCGGGGGGTCCGGTCAGCCCCAGCATTTT.

This clonotype came up a few times. J is TRBJ1-1 and V is TRBV5-4; D gene uncertain. Germline values: CDR1 SGHNT, CDR2 YYREEE (reference sequence). There are 14 residues in the CDR3. The V and J ends lost 7 bases and 0 bases respectively, with 13 bases between them. This CDR3 is CASASRGMNTEAFF. CDR3 nucleotide sequence: TGTGCCAGCGCCTCCCGGGGAATGAACACTGAAGCTTTCTTT.